This record looks at one T cell receptor (beta chain) sequence and its context. Its antigen is currently unknown. Using a J-beta primer mix together with a sample-barcoded 5' primer, a second PCR was run for about 6 to 12 cycles. A 12-random-nucleotide template-switch adaptor tagged each cDNA molecule. TCRdb reanalysed the 5' RACE reads using MiXCR and keeps one entry per CDR3 protein. Of 890,000 or so distinct CDR3 sequences listed, 55% to 65% are singletons. The data stem from a study of blood T cells in healthy people across ages. Study-level points and caveats: Higher diversity and more naive CD4+ cells were features of long-lived donors, compared to aged donors. Higher naive T cell percentage went strongly together with higher TCR beta diversity.

The origin of this receptor is a man younger than 40 in good health. Material for sequencing was blood.

In DNA, the CDR3 is TGCGCCAGCAGCAATGGCCCCCGGGCAAATAATTCACCCCTCCACTTT. Its protein is CASSNGPRANNSPLHF. This rearrangement joins TRBV5-1 to TRBJ1-6, with D hard to call. With 4 bases removed from V and 5 bases from J, the gap between germline ends came to 16 bases. The germline V gene encodes CDR1 SGHRS and CDR2 YFSETQ. The CDR3 sequence is 16 residues long.